This passage covers 27 T cell receptor beta chains from one sample sequenced in a study of T-cell reconstitution after alpha-beta-depleted transplantation in children. Unique molecular identifiers were used to barcode this TCRbeta library. One entry per CDR3 protein results from TCRdb running MiXCR on the PCR reads. The sample lists over 200,000 distinct CDR3 sequences, about 8.4% seen once, with 35% to 45% in the top ten. The source was PBMCs, mostly from graft donor cells, collected 360 days after TCRalphabeta/CD19-depleted stem cell transplant. Every receptor here comes from a male patient aged 2 to 10 who had a stem cell transplant for acute myeloid leukemia, so the T cells may come from the graft donor.

The J gene is TRBJ2-5, the V gene TRBV12-3 or TRBV12-4; possibly TRBD2 for D (5 bases). This CDR3 has 14 amino acids. Trimming left V 6 bases short and J 3 bases short, with 14 bases between. The CDR3 nucleotides are TGTGCCAGCAGCGCTCCCCCGGGGAAAGAGACCCAGTACTTC. Its protein is CASSAPPGKETQYF.

V gene TRBV7-6 combines with J gene TRBJ1-5, with a possible D match to TRBD1 (6 bases). Trimming stripped 1 base from V and 0 bases from J, with 16 bases between. The length of the CDR3 is 18 residues. Germline values: CDR1 SGHVS, CDR2 FNYEAQ. DNA of the CDR3: TGTGCCAGCAGCTTAGAGCCAGGGGATAGCCATAGCAATCAGCCCCAGCATTTT. Translated, it gives CASSLEPGDSHSNQPQHF.

This clonotype has ten or more counts. This chain uses TRBV12-3 or TRBV12-4 with TRBJ1-4; TRBD1 agrees at 9 bases. This CDR3 is 14 amino acids long. The trim removed 7 bases at V and 8 bases at J, leaving 8 bases unmatched. The CDR3 DNA reads as TGTGCCAGCACTACCGGGACAGGGTCCGAAAAACTGTTTTTT. Its protein is CASTTGTGSEKLFF.

V is TRBV4-2 and J is TRBJ2-2; 8 bases are shared with TRBD1. Germline lookup yields CDR1 LGHNA and CDR2 YNFKEQ. CDR3 length: 19 amino acids. V shed 0 bases and J 7 bases; nucleotides not matched to a gene: 16. CDR3 protein: CASSQEPTRRTGFLGELFF. The CDR3 DNA is TGTGCCAGCAGCCAAGAACCTACTAGACGGACAGGGTTCCTCGGGGAGCTGTTTTTT.

This clonotype has a handful of counts. The genes are TRBV2 and TRBJ1-1; D is unclear. Germline V gene lookup returns CDR1 SNHLY and CDR2 FYNNEI. The length of the CDR3 is 13 residues. V was cut by 1 base and J by 4 bases, with 7 bases left in between. CDR3 protein: CASSEGWATEAFF. The CDR3 DNA reads as TGTGCCAGCAGTGAAGGTTGGGCCACTGAAGCTTTCTTT.

The chain combines TRBV7-6 with TRBJ2-2; 9 nucleotides align to TRBD1. Germline lookup yields CDR1 SGHVS and CDR2 FNYEAQ. This CDR3 is 15 amino acids long. J lost 5 bases, V lost 5 bases, and 6 bases had no gene match. CDR3 in amino acids: CASSHGTGITGELFF. The CDR3, as DNA: TGTGCCAGCAGCCATGGGACAGGGATTACCGGGGAGCTGTTTTTT.

This rearrangement joins TRBV19 to TRBJ2-2; D uncertain. The CDR3 totals 12 residues. The germline CDR1 and CDR2 sequences are LNHDA and SQIVND (reference sequence). V lost 5 bases, J lost 3 bases, and 4 bases lay in between. The CDR3 loop reads CASSHHTGELFF. CDR3 bases: TGTGCCAGTAGTCACCACACCGGGGAGCTGTTTTTT.

This clonotype was picked up a small number of times. The chain couples TRBV20-1 to TRBJ1-6; the match to TRBD1 covers 8 bases. J lost 1 base, V lost 5 bases, and 7 bases had no gene match. This CDR3 region has 16 residues. The germline V gene encodes CDR1 DFQATT and CDR2 SNEGSKA (reference sequence). The CDR3 protein is CSARSGGSSYNSPLHF. The CDR3 bases are TGCAGTGCTCGATCAGGGGGCTCGTCCTATAATTCACCCCTCCACTTT.

The DNA of the CDR3 is TGCAGTGCTAGGTTCGCCAGGGATAATGGCTACACCTTC. Translating gives CSARFARDNGYTF. The chain links TRBV20-1 to TRBJ1-2; D is possibly TRBD1 (5 bases). The V gene lost 3 bases and the J gene lost 6 bases, with 14 bases spanning the gap. The CDR3 totals 13 residues. The V gene's germline CDR1 is DFQATT and CDR2 SNEGSKA (reference sequence).

This clonotype appeared a few times. The chain joins TRBV29-1 to TRBJ2-3; 9 nucleotides agree with TRBD2. J was trimmed by 3 bases and V by 3 bases; bases with no gene match: 16. This CDR3 comprises 18 residues. In germline, CDR1 is SQVTM, CDR2 ANQGSEA. CDR3 residues: CSVDEGVVAGVLTDTQYF. CDR3 nucleotides: TGCAGCGTTGACGAGGGGGTTGTAGCGGGAGTTCTTACAGATACGCAGTATTTT.

This chain uses TRBV12-3 or TRBV12-4 with TRBJ1-5; no clear D. V was shortened by 0 bases and J by 4 bases, with 10 bases between the two germline ends. The CDR3 covers 15 residues. CDR3 region: CASSLAWGGNQPQHF. The CDR3 region has the DNA TGTGCCAGCAGTTTAGCGTGGGGAGGTAATCAGCCCCAGCATTTT.

Only a few counts were recorded for this clonotype. The chain employs TRBV7-9 and TRBJ2-3, with a tentative D call TRBD2 (5 bases). The CDR3 has 15 residues. Germline values: CDR1 SEHNR, CDR2 FQNEAQ (reference sequence). Trimming removed 2 bases at V and 1 base at J, with 10 bases between. CDR3 sequence reads: CASSLTSWGTDTQYF. The CDR3 bases are TGTGCCAGCAGCTTAACTAGTTGGGGCACAGATACGCAGTATTTT.

This clonotype occurred many times. The chain links TRBV20-1 to TRBJ2-3, with TRBD2 matching 14 bases. The germline CDR1 and CDR2 sequences are DFQATT and SNEGSKA (reference sequence). The CDR3 is 19 residues long. V dropped 7 bases and J dropped 1; count of bases not matched to a gene: 16. DNA of the CDR3: TGCAGTGTTTTGGCGGGACTAGCGGGAGTCCATTGGGGCACAGATACGCAGTATTTT. This sequence encodes CSVLAGLAGVHWGTDTQYF.

This clonotype has just a few counts. This chain joins TRBV12-3 or TRBV12-4 and TRBJ2-5; 12 nucleotides align to TRBD1. This CDR3 contains 16 residues. The V gene end was trimmed by 7 bases and the J gene end by 4 bases; junction bases not matched to a gene: 10. The DNA for the CDR3 is TGTGCCAGCAACAACCGGGGACAGGGGGCAGGAGAGACCCAGTACTTC. Amino acid sequence: CASNNRGQGAGETQYF.

In this sample, this clonotype turned up many times. The chain combines TRBV7-8 with TRBJ2-1; TRBD2 agrees at 9 bases. V trimming: 3 bases; J trimming: 4 bases; junction bases outside the gene matches: 4. Germline CDR1 SGHVS, CDR2 FQNEAQ. The CDR3 has 15 amino acids. The CDR3 is CASSLPSGAYNEQFF. The CDR3 bases are TGTGCCAGCAGCTTGCCTAGCGGGGCTTACAATGAGCAGTTCTTC.

This clonotype was picked up a small number of times. V usage is TRBV12-3 or TRBV12-4 and J usage is TRBJ2-7; perhaps TRBD1 as D (6 bases). V was clipped by 5 bases and J by 1 base, with 15 bases between them. The CDR3 is 15 amino acids. The CDR3 DNA is TGTGCCAGCAGTCCGAACCAGGACAGATCCTACGAGCAGTACGTC. Its translation is CASSPNQDRSYEQYV.

In this sample, this clonotype turned up a few times. V is TRBV4-2 and J is TRBJ1-3; D gene unclear. Germline values: CDR1 LGHNA, CDR2 YNFKEQ. V was clipped by 0 bases and J by 0 bases, with 9 bases between them. The CDR3 is 16 amino acids. CDR3 amino acids: CASSQDRPSSGNTIYF. Here the CDR3 DNA reads TGTGCCAGCAGCCAAGACCGACCGAGCTCTGGAAACACCATATATTTT.

At least ten counts were recorded for this clonotype. This chain connects TRBV13 to TRBJ2-1; TRBD2 matches at 9 bases. This CDR3 is built from 15 residues. V was clipped by 5 bases and J by 0 bases; unmatched bases: 2. The germline CDR1 and CDR2 sequences are PRHDT and FYEKMQ (reference sequence). The CDR3 DNA follows: TGTGCCAGCAGCGGTAGCGGGGGCTCCTACAATGAGCAGTTCTTC. It encodes CASSGSGGSYNEQFF.

About this clonotype: The CDR3 ends on some other residue instead of the conserved phenylalanine or tryptophan, so this is likely a read error. CDR3 protein: CASSRDYNTGELFC. CDR3 bases: TGCGCCAGCAGCAGGGACTATAACACCGGGGAGCTGTTTTGT. The rearrangement links TRBV5-1 to TRBJ2-2; TRBD2 matches 7 bases. The J segment lost 2 bases and the V segment lost 4 bases, leaving 2 bases of the junction unmatched. Germline V gene data show CDR1 as SGHRS and CDR2 as YFSETQ. This CDR3 region has 14 residues.

This clonotype was observed a few times. The rearrangement joins TRBV5-1 to TRBJ2-2; TRBD1 agrees at 7 bases. Germline V gives CDR1 SGHRS, CDR2 YFSETQ. The length of the CDR3 is 15 residues. Germline trimming cut 1 base from V and 7 bases from J; bases unmatched to any gene: 7. This CDR3 is CASSLTTGFDGELFF. In DNA form, the CDR3 reads TGCGCCAGCAGCTTGACGACAGGGTTCGACGGGGAGCTGTTTTTT.

This clonotype was observed at least ten times. This chain connects TRBV9 to TRBJ2-3; the match to TRBD1 covers 8 bases. CDR1 SGDLS and CDR2 YYNGEE come from the germline V gene. CDR3 length: 15 amino acids. The junction had 5 bases not matched to a gene; V was cut back by 2 bases and J by 3 bases. The CDR3 is CASSVRQGATDTQYF. In nucleotides, the CDR3 is TGTGCCAGCAGCGTCAGGCAGGGGGCAACAGATACGCAGTATTTT.

The table lists this clonotype with many counts. The chain uses TRBV12-3 or TRBV12-4 and TRBJ1-2; D is ambiguous. The CDR3 loop spans 12 amino acids. V was cut by 6 bases and J by 7 bases, with 12 bases left in between. The CDR3 protein is CASRGWFVGYTF. CDR3 sequence (DNA): TGTGCCAGCAGAGGGTGGTTCGTTGGCTACACCTTC.

The table lists this clonotype with many counts. The J gene is TRBJ2-2, the V gene TRBV4-3; 8 bases line up with TRBD2. The CDR3 sequence is 16 residues long. Germline values: CDR1 LGHNA, CDR2 YSLEER. J lost 6 bases, V lost 3 bases, and 9 bases had no gene match. The CDR3 loop reads CASSQLPGLGAGELFF. The CDR3 coding sequence is TGCGCCAGCAGCCAGCTCCCGGGACTAGGGGCCGGGGAGCTGTTTTTT.

This clonotype was found many times. The chain joins TRBV6-5 to TRBJ1-3, with D possibly matching TRBD1 (6 bases). CDR3 size: 15 residues. Trimming removed 2 bases at V and 2 bases at J, with 10 bases between. Germline V gene lookup returns CDR1 MNHEY and CDR2 SVGAGI. The CDR3 sequence is CASSYTNRAGNTIYF. Here the CDR3 DNA reads TGTGCCAGCAGTTACACAAACAGGGCTGGAAACACCATATATTTT.

This clonotype appeared many times. V gene TRBV12-3 or TRBV12-4 combines with J gene TRBJ2-6; 8 bases are shared with TRBD1. This CDR3 has 17 residues. V dropped 5 bases and J dropped 1; count of bases not matched to a gene: 7. The CDR3 reads CASSPRDRLSGANVLTF. The CDR3 DNA reads as TGTGCCAGCAGTCCCCGGGACAGGCTTTCTGGGGCCAACGTCCTGACTTTC.

The chain recombines TRBV5-1 with TRBJ2-3; D is possibly TRBD2 (5 bases). Germline CDR1 is SGHRS and CDR2 is YFSETQ. The V end lost 4 bases, the J end lost 6 bases, and 12 bases lay between the germline ends. The CDR3 runs to 13 residues. The CDR3 here is CASSPPGGDTQYF. CDR3 coding DNA: TGCGCCAGCAGCCCCCCGGGCGGGGATACGCAGTATTTT. Full variable domain (outside the CDR3, taken from reference TRBV5-1 and TRBJ2-3): KAGVTQTPRYLIKTRGQQVTLSCSPISGHRSVSWYQQTPGQGLQFLFEYFSETQRNKGNFPGRFSGRQFSNSRSEMNVSTLELGDSALYLCASSPPGGDTQYFGPGTRLTVL.

This clonotype has ten or more counts. The CDR3 here is CAIRDTANTEAFF. Here the CDR3 DNA reads TGTGCCATCAGGGATACAGCGAACACTGAAGCTTTCTTT. The chain joins TRBV10-3 to TRBJ1-1; D uncertain. The CDR3 totals 13 residues. Per germline, CDR1 ENHRY and CDR2 SYGVKD. Trimming shortened V by 6 bases and J by 1 base, and 9 bases separated the two germline ends.